Following are 20 T cell receptor beta chains from one sample sequenced in a study of T cell responses to AZD1222 COVID-19 vaccine. The data were produced by immunoSEQ multiplex PCR, yet TCRdb's version contains in-frame clones alone and is incomplete. Here the sample spans approximately 110,000 clones, roughly 91% being singletons. This sample comprised peripheral blood, obtained on day 0 of AZD1222 vaccination. The receptor source for this set is an adult in good health.

V and J are TRBV5-8 and TRBJ1-5; D gene ambiguous. There are 13 residues in the CDR3. V lost 4 bases and J 6 bases, leaving 11 bases between the germline ends. Per the germline V gene, CDR1 is SGHTS and CDR2 is YDEGEE. The CDR3 is CASSLGLLQPQHF. For the CDR3, the DNA is TGTGCCAGCAGCCTCGGACTGCTTCAGCCCCAGCATTTT.

CDR3 residues: CSVGKGDYGYTF. The CDR3 DNA is TGCAGCGTTGGCAAGGGGGACTATGGCTACACCTTC. V is TRBV29-1 and J is TRBJ1-2, with D possibly matching TRBD1 (6 bases). This CDR3 comprises 12 residues. Germline V lookup: CDR1 SQVTM, CDR2 ANQGSEA. Trimming shortened V by 4 bases and J by 3 bases, and 9 bases separated the two germline ends.

CDR3 DNA: TGTGCCTGGAGTGGGACTAGGAACACCGGGGAGCTGTTTTTT. Its protein is CAWSGTRNTGELFF. The genes are TRBV30 and TRBJ2-2; 7 nucleotides agree with TRBD2. V was pared by 1 base and J by 1 base, with 0 bases of the junction left unmatched. The CDR3 is made up of 14 amino acids. Germline V lookup: CDR1 GTSNPN, CDR2 SVGIG (reference sequence).

The chain uses TRBV5-1 and TRBJ2-7; TRBD1 matches at 7 bases. V was clipped by 2 bases and J by 4 bases; unmatched bases: 9. Germline CDR1 is SGHRS and CDR2 is YFSETQ. The CDR3 totals 15 residues. This CDR3 is CASSLNRGVSYEQYF. The CDR3, as DNA: TGCGCCAGCAGCTTAAACAGGGGTGTCTCTTACGAGCAGTACTTC.

This chain uses TRBV24-1 with TRBJ2-7; D might be TRBD2 (5 bases). V lost 5 bases to trimming and J lost 6 bases, with 10 bases between them. The germline gives CDR1 KGHDR, CDR2 SFDVKD. The CDR3 contains 12 residues. The CDR3 region is CATSGLAGEQYF. The CDR3 bases are TGTGCCACCAGTGGGCTAGCAGGCGAGCAGTACTTC.

The chain combines TRBV6-1 with TRBJ1-1; D is undetermined. V was trimmed by 3 bases and J by 2 bases, leaving 13 bases between them. The CDR3 has 15 amino acids. The germline V gene has CDR1 MNHNS and CDR2 SASEGT. CDR3 nucleotides: TGTGCCAGCAGTGAGCGAGTCCTGGGCAACACTGAAGCTTTCTTT. Its translation: CASSERVLGNTEAFF.

The chain uses TRBV29-1 and TRBJ2-7, with 9 bases matching TRBD1. The trim removed 6 bases at V and 4 bases at J, leaving 10 bases unmatched. CDR3 length equals 14 residues. Germline loops: CDR1 SQVTM, CDR2 ANQGSEA. Written as DNA, the CDR3 is TGCAGCGTAGGGGACAGGGCGTCGCGTTACGAGCAGTACTTC. Protein: CSVGDRASRYEQYF.

This clone was seen once. The J gene is TRBJ2-7, the V gene TRBV7-8; D possibly matches TRBD1 or TRBD2 (6 bases each). Germline loops: CDR1 SGHVS, CDR2 FQNEAQ. The CDR3 extends over 15 amino acids. Trimming cost V 5 bases and J 0 bases, with 14 bases left between them. The chain's CDR3 is CASSPRGGNSYEQYF. The CDR3 nucleotides read TGTGCCAGCAGCCCCAGGGGCGGGAACTCCTACGAGCAGTACTTC.

The rearrangement joins TRBV28 to TRBJ1-4; D is ambiguous. The CDR3 is 14 amino acids. Germline V gives CDR1 MDHEN, CDR2 SYDVKM. Trimming removed 10 bases at V and 0 bases at J, with 12 bases between. The CDR3 DNA sequence: TGTGCCACCCAATCGACCTCAACTAATGAAAAACTGTTTTTT. Translated, it gives CATQSTSTNEKLFF.

The chain links TRBV15 to TRBJ2-7; 7 bases match TRBD2. The CDR3 has 13 residues. V was pared by 7 bases and J by 6 bases, with 9 bases of the junction left unmatched. Germline CDR1 is LNHNV and CDR2 is YYDKDF (reference sequence). The CDR3 sequence: CATKTSSISEQYF. CDR3 DNA sequence: TGTGCCACCAAGACTAGCAGTATCTCCGAGCAGTACTTC.

V gene TRBV2 combines with J gene TRBJ2-1, with 13 bases fitting TRBD2. V shed 4 bases and J 6 bases; nucleotides not matched to a gene: 0. The CDR3 extends over 14 amino acids. Looked up from germline, CDR1 is SNHLY and CDR2 is FYNNEI. CDR3 residues: CASSGTSGSNEQFF. CDR3 nucleotides: TGTGCCAGCAGTGGGACTAGCGGGAGCAATGAGCAGTTCTTC.

The genes are TRBV24-1 and TRBJ1-1; no clear D gene. This CDR3 is 14 amino acids long. Per the germline V gene, CDR1 is KGHDR and CDR2 is SFDVKD. Trimming removed 4 bases from V and 1 base from J, with 9 bases in between. CDR3 nucleotide sequence: TGTGCCACCAGTGACGGCACCGAGAACACTGAAGCTTTCTTT. Translating gives CATSDGTENTEAFF.

About this clone: Additional DNA sequences in this sample encode the identical CDR3. The chain carries TRBV7-2 and TRBJ1-5; no clear D gene. The CDR3 has 13 amino acids. CDR1 and CDR2 (germline): SGHTA, FQGNSA. The V end was cut by 1 base, the J end by 4 bases, with 5 bases between. The CDR3 reads CASSLDRNQPQHF. The CDR3 DNA reads TGTGCCAGCAGCTTAGACAGAAATCAGCCCCAGCATTTT.

The chain employs TRBV7-9 and TRBJ2-1; TRBD1 matches at 7 bases. CDR3 length: 15 amino acids. V shed 4 bases and J 6 bases; nucleotides not matched to a gene: 9. Germline values: CDR1 SEHNR, CDR2 FQNEAQ (reference sequence). The CDR3 bases are TGTGCCAGCAGCTACAGGGGTGTGTCTGGCAATGAGCAGTTCTTC. This translates into CASSYRGVSGNEQFF.

This chain's CDR3 is CASSYLGQGNGAFF. Written as DNA, the CDR3 is TGTGCCAGCAGTTACTTGGGACAGGGGAACGGGGCTTTCTTT. V is TRBV6-5 and J is TRBJ1-1; TRBD1 matches at 10 bases. Germline lookup yields CDR1 MNHEY and CDR2 SVGAGI. CDR3 length: 14 residues. The trim removed 1 base at V and 11 bases at J, leaving 7 bases unmatched.

This clone was picked up one time. The chain combines TRBV6-5 with TRBJ2-7, with 12 bases fitting TRBD2. Per germline, CDR1 MNHEY and CDR2 SVGAGI. This CDR3 contains 14 residues. The CDR3: CAGGPSGRAVEQYF. CDR3 DNA: TGTGCTGGTGGACCTAGCGGGAGGGCGGTCGAGCAGTACTTC.

V is TRBV7-8 and J is TRBJ2-3; no definite D call. Germline lookup yields CDR1 SGHVS and CDR2 FQNEAQ. This CDR3 comprises 16 residues. V shed 5 bases and J shed 4 bases, with 19 bases lying between them. In DNA form, the CDR3 reads TGTGCCAGCAGCGCTAAAGGTTGGGGAAGGGCAGATACGCAGTATTTT. Translated, it gives CASSAKGWGRADTQYF.

This chain links TRBV28 with TRBJ1-2; 7 positions match TRBD1. Germline V gene data show CDR1 as MDHEN and CDR2 as SYDVKM. J gave up 4 bases and V 6 bases, and 14 bases lay outside the gene matches. This CDR3 has 16 residues. CDR3 in amino acids: CASSPADRATSYGYTF. Written as DNA, the CDR3 is TGTGCCAGCAGCCCAGCCGACAGGGCTACTAGCTATGGCTACACCTTC.

The CDR3, as DNA: TGCAGCGTTATACTAGCGAGGAGCTCCTACGAGCAGTACTTC. This gives the protein CSVILARSSYEQYF. The V gene is TRBV29-1, the J gene TRBJ2-7; TRBD2 matches at 7 bases. Unmatched junction bases numbered 7, after V lost 5 bases and J lost 0 bases. The CDR3 length is 14 residues. Germline assignment: CDR1 SQVTM and CDR2 ANQGSEA.

This chain connects TRBV19 to TRBJ1-1; 9 bases agree with TRBD1. This CDR3 is 15 amino acids long. Looked up from germline, CDR1 is LNHDA and CDR2 is SQIVND (reference sequence). With 1 base clipped from V and 4 bases from J, the junction kept 4 bases outside the gene matches. This chain's CDR3 is CASSIGLQGATEAFF. The DNA for the CDR3 is TGTGCCAGTAGTATAGGTTTACAGGGGGCCACTGAAGCTTTCTTT. Full variable domain (rest looked up from reference TRBV19 and TRBJ1-1): DGGITQSPKYLFRKEGQNVTLSCEQNLNHDAMYWYRQDPGQGLRLIYYSQIVNDFQKGDIAEGYSVSREKKESFPLTVTSAQKNPTAFYLCASSIGLQGATEAFFGQGTRLTVV.